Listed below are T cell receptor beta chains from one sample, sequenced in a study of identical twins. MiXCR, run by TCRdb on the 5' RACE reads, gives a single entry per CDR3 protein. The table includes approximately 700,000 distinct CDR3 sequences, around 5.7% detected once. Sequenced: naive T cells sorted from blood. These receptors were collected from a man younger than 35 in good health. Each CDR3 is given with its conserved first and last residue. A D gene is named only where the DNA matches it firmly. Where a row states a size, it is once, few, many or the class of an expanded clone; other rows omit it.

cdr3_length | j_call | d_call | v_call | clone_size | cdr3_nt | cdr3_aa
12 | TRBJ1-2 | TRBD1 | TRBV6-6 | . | TGTGCCAGCAGGCCAGGGGGAAGCGGCTACACCTTC | CASRPGGSGYTF
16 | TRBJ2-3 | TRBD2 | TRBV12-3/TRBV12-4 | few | TGTGCCAGCAGGCCTACTAGCGGGAGGCTGACAGATACGCAGTATTTT | CASRPTSGRLTDTQYF
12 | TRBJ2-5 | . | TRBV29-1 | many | TGCAGCGTCCGACAGGACGGGGAGACCCAGTACTTC | CSVRQDGETQYF
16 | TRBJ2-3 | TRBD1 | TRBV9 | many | TGTGCCAGCAGCGCTGGTGGGGACAGGGTATCACATACGCAGTATTTT | CASSAGGDRVSHTQYF
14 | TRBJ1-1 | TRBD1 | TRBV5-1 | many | TGCGCCAGCAGCGCAGGACAGGGGGCGACTGAAGCTTTCTTT | CASSAGQGATEAFF
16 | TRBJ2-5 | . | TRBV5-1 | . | TGCGCCAGCAGACCCATCCTAGGTACCCTACAAGAGACCCAGTACTTC | CASRPILGTLQETQYF
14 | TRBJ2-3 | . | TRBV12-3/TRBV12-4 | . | TGTGCCAGCAATCCCCGCGGTAGCACAGATACGCAGTATTTT | CASNPRGSTDTQYF
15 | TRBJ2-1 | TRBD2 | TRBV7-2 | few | TGTGCCAGCAGCTTAATGGCCCTAGCGGAGAATGAGCAGTTCTTC | CASSLMALAENEQFF
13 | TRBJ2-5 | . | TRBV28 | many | TGTGCCAGCATTCCGGTGACTGGCGAGACCCAGTACTTC | CASIPVTGETQYF
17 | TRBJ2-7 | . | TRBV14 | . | TGTGCCAGCAGCCGGGAGACTCTTCGGGCGACAGGCGACGAGCAGTACTTC | CASSRETLRATGDEQYF
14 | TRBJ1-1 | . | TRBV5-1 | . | TGCGCCAGCAGCTTGGCGGAACTGAACACTGAAGCTTTCTTT | CASSLAELNTEAFF
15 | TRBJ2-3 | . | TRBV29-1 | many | TGCAGCGTGGCGCCATCAACGGGGCGCACAGATACGCAGTATTTT | CSVAPSTGRTDTQYF
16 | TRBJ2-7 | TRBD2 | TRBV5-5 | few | TGTGCCAGCAGCTCGGAACTAGCGGGTTATTCCTACGAGCAGTACTTC | CASSSELAGYSYEQYF
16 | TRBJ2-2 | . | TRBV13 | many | TGTGCCAGCAGCTTCGCGGGACAGACGAACACCGGGGAGCTGTTTTTT | CASSFAGQTNTGELFF
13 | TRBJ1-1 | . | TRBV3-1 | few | TGTGCCAGCCCCCCCGGAGAGAACACTGAAGCTTTCTTT | CASPPGENTEAFF
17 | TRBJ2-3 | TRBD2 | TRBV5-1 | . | TGCGCCAGCAGCTCGATCATAAGCGGGGGACCCACAGATACGCAGTATTTT | CASSSIISGGPTDTQYF
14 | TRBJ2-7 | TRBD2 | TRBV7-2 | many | TGTGCCAGTAACCCTAGCGGGCCGACCTACGAGCAGTACTTC | CASNPSGPTYEQYF
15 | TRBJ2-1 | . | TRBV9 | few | TGTGCCAGCAGCCCTTGGGGGATCTCCTACAATGAGCAGTTCTTC | CASSPWGISYNEQFF
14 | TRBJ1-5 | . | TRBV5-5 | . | TGTGCCAGCAGCTTGTTGACAGCAAATCAGCCCCAGCATTTT | CASSLLTANQPQHF
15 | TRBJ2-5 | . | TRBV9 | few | TGTGCCAGCAGCCCCACTGGCGGTCCTGTAGAGACCCAGTACTTC | CASSPTGGPVETQYF
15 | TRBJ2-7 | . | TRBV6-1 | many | TGTGCCAGCAGCTCCCGGCAGGGGGGGGGTCTCGAGCAGTACTTC | CASSSRQGGGLEQYF
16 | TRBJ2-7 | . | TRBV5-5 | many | TGTGCCAGCAGCTTGGGGTATTCGAGTCTCTCCTACGAGCAGTACTTC | CASSLGYSSLSYEQYF
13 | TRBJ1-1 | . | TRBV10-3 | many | TGTGCCATCAGTGGTCACCTTAACACTGAAGCTTTCTTT | CAISGHLNTEAFF
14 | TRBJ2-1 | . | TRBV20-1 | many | TGCAGTGCTAGTTCACCTTTAAGATACAATGAGCAGTTCTTC | CSASSPLRYNEQFF
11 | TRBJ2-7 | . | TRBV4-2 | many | TGTGCCAGCAGCCGGGGCATCGAGCAGTACTTC | CASSRGIEQYF
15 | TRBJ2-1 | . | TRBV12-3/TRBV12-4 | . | TGTGCCACGGGGGACGGCAGGGTGATTCGGGATGAGCAGTTCTTC | CATGDGRVIRDEQFF
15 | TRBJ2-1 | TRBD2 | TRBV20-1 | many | TGCAGTGCTTACTTTAGCGGGAGTCAGCGCAATGAGCAGTTCTTC | CSAYFSGSQRNEQFF
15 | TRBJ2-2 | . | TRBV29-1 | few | TGCAGCGTTGAGTCAGGGTCTTTCAACACCGGGGAGCTGTTTTTT | CSVESGSFNTGELFF
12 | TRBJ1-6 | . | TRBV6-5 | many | TGTGCCAGCAGTAGCTTTAATTCACCCCTCCACTTT | CASSSFNSPLHF
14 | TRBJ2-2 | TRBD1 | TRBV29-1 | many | TGCAGCGGGGGACAGGGGGGAAACACCGGGGAGCTGTTTTTT | CSGGQGGNTGELFF
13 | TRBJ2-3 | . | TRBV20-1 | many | TGCAGTGCTAGAGATGGAAGCTTGAATACGCAGTATTTT | CSARDGSLNTQYF
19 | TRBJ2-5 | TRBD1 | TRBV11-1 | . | TGTGCCAGCAGCCCGGCGGCCGCACAGGGGAGCACACGAAAAGAGACCCAGTACTTC | CASSPAAAQGSTRKETQYF
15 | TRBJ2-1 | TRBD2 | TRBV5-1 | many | TGCGCCAGCACCCCGGGACTAGCGGACTACAATGAGCAGTTCTTC | CASTPGLADYNEQFF
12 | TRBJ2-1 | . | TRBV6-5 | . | TGTGCCAGCAGTTACGAGGGGGGTGAGCAGTTCTTC | CASSYEGGEQFF
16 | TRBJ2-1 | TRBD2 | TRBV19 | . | TGTGCCAGTAGTATAGATAGCGGGAGGAACTACAATGAGCAGTTCTTC | CASSIDSGRNYNEQFF
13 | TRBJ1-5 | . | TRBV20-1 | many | TGCAGTGCTAGATCCGGGATCAATCAGCCCCAGCATTTT | CSARSGINQPQHF
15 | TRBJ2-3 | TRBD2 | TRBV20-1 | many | TGCAGTGCTACCGGGACTAGCGGGACCACAGATACGCAGTATTTT | CSATGTSGTTDTQYF
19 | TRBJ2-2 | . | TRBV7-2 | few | TGTGCCAGCAGCTTAGCAGCGGACTATCCTATCTTAGACACCGGGGAGCTGTTTTTT | CASSLAADYPILDTGELFF
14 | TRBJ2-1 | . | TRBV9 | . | TGTGCCAGCAATGGCAGGGGCAAAGCCAATGAGCAGTTCTTC | CASNGRGKANEQFF
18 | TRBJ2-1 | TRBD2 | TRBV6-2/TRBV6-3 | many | TGTGCCAGCAGTTATTCACGACTAGCGGGAGGGCTATACAATGAGCAGTTCTTC | CASSYSRLAGGLYNEQFF
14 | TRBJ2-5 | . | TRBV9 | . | TGTGCCAGCAGCATCGGGGGCAGAGAAGAGACCCAGTACTTC | CASSIGGREETQYF
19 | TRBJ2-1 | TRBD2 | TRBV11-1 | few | TGTGCCAGCAGCTTAGCGGAACGACTAGCGGACGGATCCTACAATGAGCAGTTCTTC | CASSLAERLADGSYNEQFF
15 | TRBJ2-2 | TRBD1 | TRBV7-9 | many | TGTGCCAGCAGTCAAGACAGGGGCAAGGCCGGGGAGCTGTTTTTT | CASSQDRGKAGELFF
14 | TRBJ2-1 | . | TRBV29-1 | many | TGCAGCGTTCTTACCGGACGCTCCTACAATGAGCAGTTCTTC | CSVLTGRSYNEQFF
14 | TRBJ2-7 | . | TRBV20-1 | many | TGCAGTGCTAGAGTGGGCGGCATCGACTACGAGCAGTACTTC | CSARVGGIDYEQYF
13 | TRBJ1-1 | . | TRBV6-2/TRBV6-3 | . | TGTGCCAGCAGTTACAGCGGGACATTTGAAGCTTTCTTT | CASSYSGTFEAFF
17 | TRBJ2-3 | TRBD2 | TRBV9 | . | TGTGCCAGCAGCGTAGAGGGACTAGCGGGAGTTGTGGATACGCAGTATTTT | CASSVEGLAGVVDTQYF
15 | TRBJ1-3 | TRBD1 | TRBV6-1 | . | TGTGCCAGCAGTGGGGACAGTGCTAGCTCTGCCACCATATATTTT | CASSGDSASSATIYF
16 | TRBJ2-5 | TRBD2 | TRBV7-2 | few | TGTGCCAGCAGCCTAGGACTAGCGGGAGCAAGAGAGACCCAGTACTTC | CASSLGLAGARETQYF
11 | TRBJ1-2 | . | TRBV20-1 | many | TGCAGTGCTCCCCGTTGGGATGGCTACACCTTC | CSAPRWDGYTF
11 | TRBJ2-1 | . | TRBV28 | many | TGTGCCAGCAGCTATTCAACGGCGCAGTTCTTC | CASSYSTAQFF